This TCR beta chain emerged from a study of Ad26.COV2.S vaccination and SARS-CoV-2 variants. Profiling relied on immunoSEQ multiplex PCR, and the TCRdb table lists in-frame clones only, not all of them. Of over 110,000 clones listed, roughly 85% were seen once; the top ten hold 5%. The V gene's germline CDR1 is SQVTM and CDR2 ANQGSEA. CDR3 length: 12 residues. V was pared by 6 bases and J by 7 bases, with 12 bases between. This clone was recorded once. Its antigen is still unknown. Study-wide results and limits: The authors reported substantial breadth in spike-specific CD8+ and CD4+ T cell responses after vaccination. Among vaccine recipients, spike-specific TCR breadth exceeded that of placebo recipients. TCR breadth and depth analyses may have underestimated total T cell responses.

Sequenced material: peripheral blood, taken after recovery from COVID-19. The TCR comes from a human donor who had recovered from COVID-19. V and J are TRBV29-1 and TRBJ2-2, with a weak D call TRBD2 (5 bases). CDR3 sequence reads: CSVVGRDGELFF. CDR3 bases: TGCAGCGTGGTCGGACGGGACGGGGAGCTGTTTTTT.